This TCR beta chain was recorded in a study of T cells after yellow fever vaccination. Study-wide results and caveats: Boosting was followed by the reappearance of most primary-vaccination clones (under 97% CD4, about 88% CD8). The secondary response peaked faster, at day 5 versus 15, but was weaker.

CDR1 is LGHNA, CDR2 YSLEER, per germline. Trimming removed 2 bases at V and 7 bases at J, with 15 bases between. CDR3 length: 15 amino acids. This clonotype has only a few counts. Its antigen is currently unknown. A process of 5'RACE template switching, which added a universal primer site and UMIs, was used to make TCR cDNA. TCRdb analysed the 5' RACE reads with MiXCR anew, one entry per CDR3 protein. The table includes about 260,000 distinct CDR3 sequences, around 5.3% detected once. This sequence originates from a man younger than 35 who received the YFV17D yellow fever vaccine. The chain links TRBV4-3 to TRBJ2-1; D might be TRBD1 or TRBD2, each matching 6 bases. The sample here was CD4+ T cells sorted from PBMCs, taken on the day of the yellow fever booster vaccination. CDR3 DNA: TGCGCCAGCAGCCAATGGGGGGCCGGAATGAATGAGCAGTTCTTC. Translation gives CASSQWGAGMNEQFF.